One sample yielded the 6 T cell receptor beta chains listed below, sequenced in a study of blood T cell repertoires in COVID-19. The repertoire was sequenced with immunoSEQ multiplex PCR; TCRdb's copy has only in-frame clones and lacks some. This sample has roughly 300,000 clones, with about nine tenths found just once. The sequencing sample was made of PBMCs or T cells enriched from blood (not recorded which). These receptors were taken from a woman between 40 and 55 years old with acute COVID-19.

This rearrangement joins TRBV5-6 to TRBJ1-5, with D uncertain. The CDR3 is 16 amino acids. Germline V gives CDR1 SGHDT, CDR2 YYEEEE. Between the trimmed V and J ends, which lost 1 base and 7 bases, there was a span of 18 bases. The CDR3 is CASSLSTRVRQQPQHF. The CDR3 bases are TGTGCCAGCAGCTTGAGTACCCGGGTACGGCAGCAGCCCCAGCATTTT.

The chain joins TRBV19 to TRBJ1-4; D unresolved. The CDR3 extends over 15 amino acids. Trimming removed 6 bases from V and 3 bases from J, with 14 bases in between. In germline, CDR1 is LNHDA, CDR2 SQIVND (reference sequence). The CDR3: CASRDGLLPNEKLFF. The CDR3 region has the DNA TGTGCCAGTAGAGACGGACTCCTGCCTAATGAAAAACTGTTTTTT.

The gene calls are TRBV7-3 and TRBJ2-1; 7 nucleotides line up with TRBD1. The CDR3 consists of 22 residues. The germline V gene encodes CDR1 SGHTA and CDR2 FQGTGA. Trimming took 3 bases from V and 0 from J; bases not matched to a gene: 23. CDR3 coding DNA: TGTGCCAGCAGCTTCCAACCGGCCGAATATGGCCCGACAGGGCTCTCCTACAATGAGCAGTTCTTC. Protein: CASSFQPAEYGPTGLSYNEQFF.

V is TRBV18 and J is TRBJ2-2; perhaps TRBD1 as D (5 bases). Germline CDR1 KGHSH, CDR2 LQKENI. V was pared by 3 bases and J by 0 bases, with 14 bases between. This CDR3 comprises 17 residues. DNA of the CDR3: TGTGCCAGCTCACCTCCAGGACACAGACCGAACACCGGGGAGCTGTTTTTT. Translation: CASSPPGHRPNTGELFF. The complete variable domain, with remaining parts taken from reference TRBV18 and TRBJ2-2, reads NAGVMQNPRHLVRRRGQEARLRCSPMKGHSHVYWYRQLPEEGLKFMVYLQKENIIDESGMPKERFSAEFPKEGPSILRIQQVVRGDSAAYFCASSPPGHRPNTGELFFGEGSRLTVL.

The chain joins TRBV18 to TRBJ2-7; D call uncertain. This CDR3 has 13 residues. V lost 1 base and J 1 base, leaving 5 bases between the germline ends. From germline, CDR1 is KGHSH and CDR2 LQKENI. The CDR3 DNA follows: TGTGCCAGCTCACCACAGCTTTCCTACGAGCAGTACTTC. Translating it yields CASSPQLSYEQYF.

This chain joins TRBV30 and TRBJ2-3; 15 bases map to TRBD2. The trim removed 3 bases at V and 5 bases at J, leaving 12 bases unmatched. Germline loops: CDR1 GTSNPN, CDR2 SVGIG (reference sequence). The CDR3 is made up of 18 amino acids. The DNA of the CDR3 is TGTGCCTGGAGAACCCGGACTAGCGGGAGGGCATCTAGAGATACGCAGTATTTT. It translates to CAWRTRTSGRASRDTQYF.